This entry is about one T cell receptor beta chain. Its antigen is currently unknown. The data were obtained in a study of cytomegalovirus exposure and HLA in healthy donors. Overall study results and limits: Researchers catalogued some 160 TCR beta chains as cytomegalovirus-associated.

The CDR3 sequence is 12 residues long. V lost 6 bases, J lost 3 bases, and 8 bases lay in between. Germline V gene sequence: CDR1 MDHEN, CDR2 SYDVKM. The PCR ran on 60 Vbeta and 13 Jbeta primers. Profiling relied on immunoSEQ multiplex PCR, and the TCRdb table lists in-frame clones only, not all of them. The sample consists of some 200,000 clones, about 13% of them appearing once. The chain employs TRBV28 and TRBJ1-2; no clear D. The sample comprised PBMCs. This receptor was identified in a man in his forties or fifties in good health and CMV-seropositive. DNA for the CDR3: TGTGCCAGCAGCAGGCGGGACTATGGCTACACCTTC. It is translated as CASSRRDYGYTF.